This T cell receptor beta chain was sequenced during a study of regulatory T cells in long-lasting Graves disease. Study results and caveats: There was favoring of TRBV28, TRBJ1-2 and TRBJ2-5 in persistent disease. More public clonotypes were shared by persistent patients (fewer than 3,000) than by new patients (about 1,000).

Time point defined: persistent/refractory GD, antithyroid drugs over 5 years with positive TRAb. Extracted RNA from PBMCs served as the source of the TCR library. For this clonotype: Antigen: not known.

The germline V gene has CDR1 SNHLY and CDR2 FYNNEI. Trimming cost V 6 bases and J 2 bases; bases outside gene matches: 10. This CDR3 spans 16 amino acids. Relying on iRepertoire HTBI primers and Arm-PCR of CDR3 regions, the team built TCR beta libraries. As originally analysed: Sequenced samples collectively carried some 60 TRBV and 11 to 15 TRBJ segments. TCRdb passed the multiplex PCR reads through MiXCR, listing each CDR3 protein once. Clone size and V and J calls follow TCRdb, not the original study. Of about 660,000 distinct CDR3 sequences listed, about 30% were seen once; the top ten hold about 40%.

This sequence originates from a female donor with Graves disease. The chain recombines TRBV2 with TRBJ1-5, with 7 bases that match TRBD1. The sample consisted of peripheral blood mononuclear cells (PBMCs), taken when the disease was refractory, from a patient treated with antithyroid drugs. CDR3 bases: TGTGCCAGCAGCGCGACAGGGATCGTAGGCAATCAGCCCCAGCATTTT. Its protein is CASSATGIVGNQPQHF.